Listed here are 29 T cell receptor beta chains from one sample, sequenced in a study of T cells after yellow fever vaccination. TCRdb processed the 5' RACE reads anew with MiXCR; each CDR3 protein has one entry. Among roughly 15,000 distinct CDR3 sequences listed, about 4% were seen once. The specimen was PBMCs, either bulk or a sorted T-cell subset (CD4+, CD8+, memory, or dextramer-sorted; not recorded which), collected 15 days after the yellow fever booster vaccination. The receptors were sampled from a man aged 30 to 45 who received the YFV17D yellow fever vaccine.

This clonotype was observed at least ten times. This rearrangement joins TRBV20-1 to TRBJ2-3, with D maybe TRBD2 (6 bases). CDR1 DFQATT and CDR2 SNEGSKA come from the germline V gene (reference sequence). The CDR3 totals 17 residues. The V and J ends lost 1 base and 1 base respectively, with 18 bases between them. CDR3 DNA sequence: TGCAGTGCTAGAGGCCCACCTTACGGCGGGGGCACAGATACGCAGTATTTT. This encodes CSARGPPYGGGTDTQYF.

This clonotype is labeled as medium-sized. This sequence joins TRBV12-3 or TRBV12-4 and TRBJ1-1; D is uncertain. There are 14 residues in the CDR3. Trimming shortened V by 1 base and J by 1 base, and 7 bases separated the two germline ends. For the CDR3, the DNA is TGTGCCAGCAGTTTAGGGGCAGGGAACACTGAAGCTTTCTTT. It yields the protein CASSLGAGNTEAFF.

This clonotype came up many times. Written as DNA, the CDR3 is TGCGCCAGCAGCTTGGATCTAGCGGGAGGTGGCACCGGGGAGCTGTTTTTT. It is translated as CASSLDLAGGGTGELFF. This chain joins TRBV5-1 and TRBJ2-2; 11 nucleotides line up with TRBD2. With V trimmed by 0 bases and J by 4 bases, 5 bases remained unmatched. CDR1 and CDR2 from the germline V gene are SGHRS and YFSETQ. CDR3 size: 17 residues.

This clonotype showed up many times. The chain joins TRBV19 to TRBJ2-1; perhaps TRBD2 as D (5 bases). V dropped 6 bases and J dropped 2 bases, with 14 bases sitting between them. Germline assignment: CDR1 LNHDA and CDR2 SQIVND (reference sequence). The CDR3 has 15 amino acids. The CDR3: CASRLDRGPYNEQFF. CDR3 DNA sequence: TGTGCCAGTAGACTCGACCGCGGGCCCTACAATGAGCAGTTCTTC.

This clonotype was seen at least ten times. The chain's CDR3 is CASSRGLAGAETQYF. In DNA form, the CDR3 reads TGTGCCAGCAGCCGAGGACTAGCGGGAGCGGAGACCCAGTACTTC. V is TRBV7-2 and J is TRBJ2-5; 13 nucleotides match TRBD2. From germline, CDR1 is SGHTA and CDR2 FQGNSA. CDR3 length: 15 residues. Germline trimming cut 5 bases from V and 5 bases from J; bases unmatched to any gene: 5.

This clonotype was observed at least ten times. The chain couples TRBV5-6 to TRBJ2-7, with 8 nucleotides matching TRBD1. The CDR3 spans 14 residues. V trimming: 0 bases; J trimming: 5 bases; junction bases outside the gene matches: 4. Germline CDR1 reads SGHDT; CDR2 reads YYEEEE. CDR3 loop: CASSLGQGLDEQYF. The CDR3 DNA is TGTGCCAGCAGCTTGGGACAGGGGCTAGACGAGCAGTACTTC. Together with reference TRBV5-6 and TRBJ2-7, the CDR3 gives the full variable domain: DAGVTQSPTHLIKTRGQQVTLRCSPKSGHDTVSWYQQALGQGPQFIFQYYEEEERQRGNFPDRFSGHQFPNYSSELNVNALLLGDSALYLCASSLGQGLDEQYFGPGTRLTVT.

This clonotype was found many times. The V call is TRBV7-2, the J call TRBJ1-4; D unresolved. The V end was cut by 5 bases, the J end by 8 bases, with 12 bases between. The length of the CDR3 is 13 residues. Germline CDR1 SGHTA, CDR2 FQGNSA. CDR3 nucleotide sequence: TGTGCCAGCAGCCCAGGCCCGAGGGAAAAACTGTTTTTT. Its translation: CASSPGPREKLFF.

This clonotype was recorded many times. This chain uses TRBV24-1 with TRBJ2-2, with 11 bases lining up with TRBD1. CDR1 KGHDR and CDR2 SFDVKD come from the germline V gene. V dropped 5 bases and J dropped 3; count of bases not matched to a gene: 7. This CDR3 contains 17 residues. The CDR3 DNA reads as TGTGCCACCAGTGCTGTCAGGACAGGGGGCTACACCGGGGAGCTGTTTTTT. The encoded protein is CATSAVRTGGYTGELFF.

In this sample, this clonotype turned up many times. J is TRBJ2-1 and V is TRBV27; D call uncertain. V lost 5 bases and J lost 9, with 11 bases in between. Germline CDR1 MNHEY, CDR2 SMNVEV (reference sequence). The CDR3 has 12 amino acids. In DNA form, the CDR3 reads TGTGCCAGCAGTCCCCTCTCGGGTGAGCAGTTCTTC. Amino acids: CASSPLSGEQFF.

This clonotype is medium-sized. This rearrangement joins TRBV11-2 to TRBJ2-5; 13 bases are a match to TRBD2. This CDR3 has 16 residues. The germline CDR1 and CDR2 sequences are SGHAT and FQNNGV. After removal of 2 bases from V and 5 bases from J, the junction contained 5 bases not matched to a gene. In nucleotides, the CDR3 is TGTGCCAGCAGCTTATGGACTAGCGGGAGAGAGGAGACCCAGTACTTC. This translates into CASSLWTSGREETQYF. Filled out from reference TRBV11-2 and TRBJ2-5, the complete variable domain reads EAGVAQSPRYKIIEKRQSVAFWCNPISGHATLYWYQQILGQGPKLLIQFQNNGVVDDSQLPKDRFSAERLKGVDSTLKIQPAKLEDSAVYLCASSLWTSGREETQYFGPGTRLLVL.

This clonotype has a count of ten or more. The J gene is TRBJ2-7, the V gene TRBV5-4; D possibly corresponds to TRBD2 (5 bases). Germline loops: CDR1 SGHNT, CDR2 YYREEE (reference sequence). The ends were cut back, 4 bases at V and 3 bases at J, with 17 bases in the middle. The CDR3 sequence is 15 residues long. Written as DNA, the CDR3 is TGTGCCAGCAGCCCTCAAGGGAGAGGGTTCTACGAGCAGTACTTC. Residues: CASSPQGRGFYEQYF.

By frequency in the sample, this clonotype is medium-sized. This sequence joins TRBV7-2 and TRBJ2-7; 9 bases fit TRBD2. The ends lost 4 bases at V and 3 bases at J; junction bases unmatched: 7. Per the germline V gene, CDR1 is SGHTA and CDR2 is FQGNSA. The CDR3 totals 15 residues. In nucleotides, the CDR3 is TGTGCCAGCAGCTATCTTGGGACTAGCAGCTACGAGCAGTACTTC. Translation gives CASSYLGTSSYEQYF.

This clonotype was counted many times. The chain combines TRBV10-2 with TRBJ2-1, with no clear D. This CDR3 has 15 amino acids. Germline CDR1 WSHSY, CDR2 SAAADI. Trimming removed 3 bases from V and 4 bases from J, with 13 bases in between. The CDR3 DNA is TGCGCCAGCAGTGAATTGACGCCCCCATACAATGAGCAGTTCTTC. Residues: CASSELTPPYNEQFF.

This clonotype was detected ten times or more. The gene calls are TRBV7-2 and TRBJ1-5; D remains unclear. The CDR3 is 14 amino acids. Germline CDR1 reads SGHTA; CDR2 reads FQGNSA. The V and J ends lost 1 base and 4 bases respectively, with 8 bases between them. The CDR3 is CASSLVQGNQPQHF. The CDR3 nucleotides are TGTGCCAGCAGCTTAGTTCAAGGAAATCAGCCCCAGCATTTT.

This clonotype occurred many times. This chain links TRBV5-1 with TRBJ2-2, with D unresolved. From germline, CDR1 is SGHRS and CDR2 YFSETQ. V shed 0 bases and J shed 4 bases, with 19 bases lying between them. The CDR3 spans 18 residues. The CDR3 DNA reads TGCGCCAGCAGCTTGGACAACGCGCCGTACGGGTTCACCGGGGAGCTGTTTTTT. Protein sequence: CASSLDNAPYGFTGELFF.

By share, this clonotype counts as medium-sized. The chain uses TRBV12-3 or TRBV12-4 and TRBJ2-7, with D uncertain. The V gene lost 1 base and the J gene lost 6 bases, with 10 bases spanning the gap. The CDR3 runs to 13 residues. CDR3 in DNA: TGTGCCAGCAGTTTAGGGGCCTCTGGCGAGCAGTACTTC. Its translation: CASSLGASGEQYF.

This clonotype was counted many times. The V gene is TRBV11-2, the J gene TRBJ2-1; TRBD2 matches 9 bases. This CDR3 is built from 16 residues. Germline lookup yields CDR1 SGHAT and CDR2 FQNNGV. Trimming at V came to 5 bases and at J to 3 bases, leaving 8 bases not matched to a gene. The CDR3 DNA is TGTGCCAGCAGCGGACACGGGACTAGCAGCTACAATGAGCAGTTCTTC. It encodes CASSGHGTSSYNEQFF.

The rearrangement uses TRBV5-4 and TRBJ2-1; the match to TRBD2 covers 8 bases. The CDR3 has 13 amino acids. The V gene's germline CDR1 is SGHNT and CDR2 YYREEE (reference sequence). The J segment lost 2 bases and the V segment lost 9 bases, leaving 4 bases of the junction unmatched. CDR3 protein: CAMSGRAYNEQFF. The CDR3 DNA sequence: TGTGCCATGAGCGGGAGAGCCTACAATGAGCAGTTCTTC.

Many counts were recorded for this clonotype. This chain connects TRBV28 to TRBJ2-3; D unclear. The CDR3 contains 12 residues. Deletions cut 5 bases from V and 2 bases from J, with 5 bases between. In germline, CDR1 is MDHEN, CDR2 SYDVKM. The CDR3 sequence: CASSSPTDTQYF. The CDR3 DNA reads TGTGCCAGCAGTAGCCCCACAGATACGCAGTATTTT.

In its sample, this clonotype was seen many times. The chain carries TRBV6-2 or TRBV6-3 and TRBJ1-1; no reliable D call. Germline lookup yields CDR1 MNHEY and CDR2 SVGEGT. This CDR3 contains 17 residues. V was cut by 2 bases and J by 0 bases, with 16 bases left in between. CDR3 sequence: CASSYALSTALNTEAFF. CDR3 coding DNA: TGTGCCAGCAGTTACGCCTTATCCACAGCACTGAACACTGAAGCTTTCTTT.

By share, this clonotype counts as medium-sized. V is TRBV7-8 and J is TRBJ2-3; 9 nucleotides line up with TRBD2. J gave up 6 bases and V 4 bases, and 8 bases lay outside the gene matches. The CDR3 extends over 15 amino acids. From germline, CDR1 is SGHVS and CDR2 FQNEAQ. The CDR3, as DNA: TGTGCCAGCAGCTCGGAGCTAGCGGGAACGGATACGCAGTATTTT. Amino acids: CASSSELAGTDTQYF.

This chain connects TRBV9 to TRBJ2-7; D not resolved. CDR1 SGDLS and CDR2 YYNGEE come from the germline V gene. The CDR3 is made up of 12 amino acids. The V end lost 4 bases, the J end lost 6 bases, and 11 bases lay between the germline ends. CDR3 in amino acids: CASSSPGFEQYF. In nucleotides, the CDR3 is TGTGCCAGCAGCTCCCCTGGGTTCGAGCAGTACTTC.

This clonotype showed up many times. The J gene is TRBJ2-3, the V gene TRBV20-1, with D perhaps matching TRBD2 (5 bases). CDR1 and CDR2 from the germline V gene are DFQATT and SNEGSKA (reference sequence). The CDR3 length is 15 residues. V was pared by 0 bases and J by 6 bases, with 16 bases between. CDR3 amino acids: CSARDLVGEADTQYF. DNA for the CDR3: TGCAGTGCTAGAGATCTGGTGGGAGAGGCTGATACGCAGTATTTT.

This clonotype has ten or more counts. V is TRBV6-5 and J is TRBJ2-3; 7 nucleotides agree with TRBD2. CDR1 and CDR2 from the germline V gene are MNHEY and SVGAGI. The CDR3 sequence is 16 residues long. J lost 3 bases, V lost 2 bases, and 8 bases had no gene match. CDR3 DNA sequence: TGTGCCAGCAGTTACACGATAGCGGGCGCTACAGATACGCAGTATTTT. It is translated as CASSYTIAGATDTQYF.

This clonotype has a count of ten or more. V and J are TRBV4-1 and TRBJ1-1; D unclear. V was trimmed by 0 bases and J by 6 bases, leaving 2 bases between them. The germline CDR1 and CDR2 sequences are MGHRA and YSYEKL. The CDR3 spans 11 residues. DNA of the CDR3: TGCGCCAGCAGCCAAGAATCTGAAGCTTTCTTT. Translated: CASSQESEAFF.

This clonotype was recorded at least ten times. The V call is TRBV11-2, the J call TRBJ2-2; no definite D call. The ends were cut back, 1 base at V and 4 bases at J, with 7 bases in the middle. The CDR3 is 14 amino acids. The germline V gene encodes CDR1 SGHAT and CDR2 FQNNGV. CDR3 in DNA: TGTGCCAGCAGCTTAGTCTCAGGCACCGGGGAGCTGTTTTTT. The encoded protein is CASSLVSGTGELFF.

This clonotype was counted many times. The chain recombines TRBV5-1 with TRBJ2-3; TRBD1 agrees at 10 bases. V lost 4 bases, J lost 6 bases, and 5 bases stayed unmatched. Germline V gene sequence: CDR1 SGHRS, CDR2 YFSETQ. CDR3 length: 14 amino acids. This CDR3 reads CASSAGTGADTQYF. In DNA, the CDR3 is TGCGCCAGCAGCGCCGGGACAGGGGCTGATACGCAGTATTTT.

This clonotype was counted ten times or more. The rearrangement joins TRBV5-6 to TRBJ2-2; D is undetermined. This CDR3 comprises 15 residues. Trimming removed 2 bases from V and 2 bases from J, with 10 bases in between. Looked up from germline, CDR1 is SGHDT and CDR2 is YYEEEE. The CDR3, as DNA: TGTGCCAGCAGCTTTACGCTTGCAAACACCGGGGAGCTGTTTTTT. It codes for CASSFTLANTGELFF.

In its sample, this clonotype was seen many times. The chain joins TRBV14 to TRBJ2-1; no reliable D call. The V end was cut by 2 bases, the J end by 9 bases, with 11 bases between. The CDR3 has 13 residues. Looked up from germline, CDR1 is SGHDN and CDR2 is FVKESK. The CDR3 is CASSQSSTGEQFF. Written as DNA, the CDR3 is TGTGCCAGCAGCCAAAGTTCTACGGGTGAGCAGTTCTTC.